The clone carrying this T cell receptor beta chain has just one count. Its antigen is not known. The entry originates in a study of cytomegalovirus exposure and HLA in healthy donors. Findings and caveats of the study: What was likely a sequencing artifact was a cluster of highly shared sequence variants. Earlier analysis found most TCR beta V segments productive about 87% or about 30% of the time.

Trimming stripped 0 bases from V and 7 bases from J, with 6 bases between. The CDR3 runs to 12 residues. Germline CDR1 LGHNA, CDR2 YSLEER. Primers: 60 Vbeta forward and 13 Jbeta reverse. Measured with immunoSEQ multiplex PCR; TCRdb has only the in-frame clones, and not every one. Among under 150,000 clones listed, 65% to 85% were seen once. Sequenced: PBMCs. This TCR was sampled from a male donor in good health and CMV-seronegative. The chain links TRBV4-3 to TRBJ2-5; D might be TRBD1 (6 bases). Here the CDR3 DNA reads TGCGCCAGCAGCCAAGAAGGGGGGACCCAGTACTTC. Residues: CASSQEGGTQYF.